This T cell receptor (beta chain) was documented in a study of human T cells and chemical hapten exposure. For the study at large: Variability of per-sample TCR yields stemmed mainly from small differences in pooled library volume.

This CDR3 is built from 13 residues. The V and J ends lost 4 bases and 5 bases respectively, with 14 bases between them. The germline V gene has CDR1 SQVTM and CDR2 ANQGSEA. Time point meaning: patch test 3, about 24 weeks after DPC sensitization. As for treatment: therapeutic diphenylcyclopropenone sensitization with weekly scalp DPC. TCRdb fed the RACE reads into MiXCR, producing one record per CDR3 protein. The repertoire holds 120,000 or so distinct CDR3 sequences, with 11% as singletons. This clonotype was counted many times. The TCR originated in a woman aged 50 to 60 with alopecia areata. Some clones in this sample may be carry-over from other donors' samples. The chain has TRBV29-1 and TRBJ1-1; D perhaps matches TRBD1 (6 bases). The specimen was whole blood, collected in connection with sensitization to the hapten diphenylcyclopropenone (DPC). DNA of the CDR3: TGCAGCGTTGCCGGGGGCTGGTGGACTGAAGCTTTCTTT. This gives the protein CSVAGGWWTEAFF.